The present T cell receptor beta chain was sequenced within a study of cytomegalovirus exposure and HLA in healthy donors. Findings and limits, study-wide: Specific recognition of CMV antigens was confirmed in vitro for a few chains (all CMV-associated).

On this clone itself: Its antigen is undetermined.

Assay: immunoSEQ multiplex PCR; the TCRdb copy retains only in-frame clones and omits some. Among 82,000 or so clones, around 95% were seen once, and the ten largest hold 0.69%. The ends lost 6 bases at V and 7 bases at J; junction bases unmatched: 10. Germline V gives CDR1 LNHDA, CDR2 SQIVND (reference sequence). The CDR3 consists of 16 residues. Source material: PBMCs. V is TRBV19 and J is TRBJ1-5; the match to TRBD1 covers 12 bases. The receptor's source is a woman under 30 in good health and CMV-seronegative. The DNA for the CDR3 is TGTGCCAGTAGCAGAGAGGTTGGGACAGGGGGCCAGCCCCAGCATTTT. Protein: CASSREVGTGGQPQHF.